The 9 T cell receptor beta chains below were found in one sample sequenced in a study of T cell repertoires in aging, cancer and after chemotherapy. TRB rearrangements spanning V, D and J were amplified using mixed TRB-A/B primers. TCRdb re-derived calls from the multiplex PCR reads in MiXCR, one entry per CDR3 protein. The sample shows several thousand distinct CDR3 sequences, 30% to 40% of them seen only once. Peripheral blood genomic DNA, not sorted cells or RNA, was the template. The specimen was blood. The source is a human donor with a blood cancer. The donor label of this sample is uncertain.

This clonotype was seen a few times. The chain links TRBV6-6 to TRBJ2-5; the match to TRBD2 covers 9 bases. V trimming: 0 bases; J trimming: 0 bases; junction bases outside the gene matches: 5. The CDR3 covers 17 residues. Germline-derived CDR1 and CDR2 are MNHNY and SVGAGI (reference sequence). As DNA, the CDR3 is TGTGCCAGCAGTTACTCGAAAGCGGGGGGCCACCAAGAGACCCAGTACTTC. It yields the protein CASSYSKAGGHQETQYF.

The J gene is TRBJ1-5, the V gene TRBV19; a possible D gene is TRBD1 (6 bases). The germline gives CDR1 LNHDA, CDR2 SQIVND (reference sequence). V was pared by 0 bases and J by 5 bases, with 17 bases between. The CDR3 sequence is 17 residues long. The CDR3 DNA follows: TGTGCCAGTAGTATAGACCCGGGGGCGCGTTTCTATCAGCCCCAGCATTTT. It is translated as CASSIDPGARFYQPQHF. The whole variable domain, filled in from reference TRBV19 and TRBJ1-5, reads DGGITQSPKYLFRKEGQNVTLSCEQNLNHDAMYWYRQDPGQGLRLIYYSQIVNDFQKGDIAEGYSVSREKKESFPLTVTSAQKNPTAFYLCASSIDPGARFYQPQHFGDGTRLSIL.

The table lists this clonotype with a few counts. The chain carries TRBV19 and TRBJ2-5, with D possibly matching TRBD1 (5 bases). V was shortened by 5 bases and J by 5 bases, with 12 bases between the two germline ends. CDR1 and CDR2 (germline): LNHDA, SQIVND (reference sequence). This CDR3 spans 13 amino acids. CDR3 loop: CASSPRVGETQYF. CDR3 DNA: TGTGCCAGTAGTCCCAGGGTAGGGGAGACCCAGTACTTC. The entire variable domain, with the rest obtained from reference TRBV19 and TRBJ2-5, is as follows: DGGITQSPKYLFRKEGQNVTLSCEQNLNHDAMYWYRQDPGQGLRLIYYSQIVNDFQKGDIAEGYSVSREKKESFPLTVTSAQKNPTAFYLCASSPRVGETQYFGPGTRLLVL.

The J gene is TRBJ2-2, the V gene TRBV6-4; TRBD2 matches 12 bases. The CDR3 contains 15 residues. CDR1 MRHNA and CDR2 SNTAGT come from the germline V gene. J lost 4 bases, V lost 4 bases, and 1 base had no gene match. The CDR3 DNA follows: TGTGCCAGCAGTGCTAGCGGGGGGGCCACCGGGGAGCTGTTTTTT. This encodes CASSASGGATGELFF.

The chain is built from TRBV4-3 and TRBJ1-1; D unresolved. The germline V gene has CDR1 LGHNA and CDR2 YSLEER. The CDR3 length is 15 residues. V lost 0 bases and J 0 bases, leaving 8 bases between the germline ends. CDR3 sequence (DNA): TGCGCCAGCAGCCAAGAATGGAGAGTGAACACTGAAGCTTTCTTT. This codes for CASSQEWRVNTEAFF.

This clonotype was detected a few times. The chain links TRBV27 to TRBJ1-3, with 9 nucleotides matching TRBD1. Germline-derived CDR1 and CDR2 are MNHEY and SMNVEV (reference sequence). Losses at the gene ends were 5 bases for V and 2 bases for J; bases not matched to a gene: 4. The CDR3 is 15 amino acids. CDR3 nucleotides: TGTGCCAGCAGTCCACAGGGGGCCGCTGGAAACACCATATATTTT. This codes for CASSPQGAAGNTIYF.

This clonotype was counted only a few times. The rearrangement links TRBV19 to TRBJ1-5; D is uncertain. This CDR3 has 14 residues. Germline CDR1 reads LNHDA; CDR2 reads SQIVND (reference sequence). V lost 7 bases and J lost 2, with 12 bases in between. CDR3: CASTIGGGNQPQHF. CDR3 in DNA: TGTGCCAGTACTATCGGTGGGGGCAATCAGCCCCAGCATTTT.

V is TRBV5-5 and J is TRBJ2-3; perhaps TRBD1 as D (5 bases). The length of the CDR3 is 16 residues. Per germline, CDR1 SGHKS and CDR2 YYEKEE (reference sequence). V was clipped by 2 bases and J by 2 bases, with 15 bases between them. CDR3 sequence: CASSLPKGHITDTQYF. The CDR3 nucleotides read TGTGCCAGCAGCTTACCCAAGGGGCACATCACAGATACGCAGTATTTT.

The V and J genes are TRBV6-5 and TRBJ1-1; 9 nucleotides agree with TRBD1. This CDR3 contains 22 residues. The ends lost 0 bases at V and 5 bases at J; junction bases unmatched: 25. Germline CDR1 and CDR2: MNHEY and SVGAGI. CDR3 in amino acids: CASSYSNMRGAHRGRKVTEAFF. The CDR3 DNA is TGTGCCAGCAGTTACTCGAATATGCGTGGGGCCCACAGGGGGCGGAAAGTGACTGAAGCTTTCTTT.